A selection of T cell receptor beta chains follows, all from one sample in a study of a mutant IDH1 vaccine in newly diagnosed glioma. These receptors' targets are unknown. The protocol was immunoSEQ multiplex PCR, while the TCRdb copy is restricted to in-frame clones and leaves out a portion. This table holds tens of thousands of clones, roughly 80% found once. The sample consisted of PBMCs, taken from a glioma patient whose treatment included an IDH1 peptide vaccine. These receptors were obtained from a man aged 25 to 40 with glioma. Both conserved end residues are part of each CDR3. A D gene is named only where the DNA matches it firmly. Rows may omit the clone size; those that give it use once, few, many or a size class.

V: TRBV5-1; J: TRBJ2-1; size: -; D: -; CDR3: CASSAGSSTGEFF; DNA: TGCGCCAGCAGTGCTGGCAGTTCTACCGGGGAGTTCTTC
V: TRBV5-4; J: TRBJ1-1; size: -; D: -; CDR3: CASSLGDSPEAFF; DNA: TGTGCCAGCAGCTTGGGAGACAGTCCTGAAGCTTTCTTT
V: TRBV28; J: TRBJ1-1; size: few; D: -; CDR3: CASRSPNTEAFF; DNA: TGTGCCAGCAGGTCTCCGAACACTGAAGCTTTCTTT
V: TRBV19; J: TRBJ1-6; size: once; D: TRBD1; CDR3: CASSSPDRGDYNSPLHF; DNA: TGTGCCAGTAGTTCCCCGGACAGGGGGGATTATAATTCACCCCTCCACTTT
V: TRBV5-1; J: TRBJ1-6; size: -; D: -; CDR3: CASSSLVEETLHF; DNA: TGCGCCAGCAGCTCCCTTGTTGAGGAGACCCTCCACTTT
V: TRBV4-3; J: TRBJ1-2; size: -; D: -; CDR3: CASSQGEGGGYTF; DNA: TGCGCCAGCAGCCAAGGAGAGGGGGGAGGCTACACCTTC
V: TRBV29-1; J: TRBJ2-1; size: -; D: TRBD1; CDR3: CSASGQGDNEQFF; DNA: TGCAGCGCTTCGGGACAGGGAGACAATGAGCAGTTCTTC
V: TRBV15; J: TRBJ2-5; size: -; D: -; CDR3: CATTLGMEQETQYF; DNA: TGTGCCACCACTTTAGGGATGGAACAAGAGACCCAGTACTTC
V: TRBV7-2; J: TRBJ2-3; size: -; D: TRBD2; CDR3: CASSSLGGSTDTQYF; DNA: TGTGCCAGCAGCTCCCTGGGGGGGAGCACAGATACGCAGTATTTT
V: TRBV13; J: TRBJ2-5; size: -; D: -; CDR3: CASSIQETQYF; DNA: TGTGCCAGCAGCATCCAAGAGACCCAGTACTTC
V: TRBV6-5; J: TRBJ1-2; size: -; D: -; CDR3: CASSYHRPQEGGYTF; DNA: TGTGCCAGCAGTTACCATAGGCCTCAAGAAGGGGGCTACACCTTC
V: TRBV6-1; J: TRBJ1-4; size: -; D: TRBD1; CDR3: CASSAETGGPEKLFF; DNA: TGTGCCAGCAGTGCTGAGACAGGGGGTCCTGAAAAACTGTTTTTT
V: TRBV7-8; J: TRBJ2-3; size: -; D: -; CDR3: CASSLALTDTQYF; DNA: TGTGCCAGCAGCTTAGCTCTCACAGATACGCAGTATTTT
V: TRBV29-1; J: TRBJ2-3; size: -; D: TRBD1; CDR3: CSVPVQGASTDTQYF; DNA: TGCAGCGTTCCAGTACAGGGGGCTAGCACAGATACGCAGTATTTT
V: TRBV5-4; J: TRBJ2-7; size: -; D: -; CDR3: CASSLRQGLSEQYF; DNA: TGTGCCAGCAGCTTGCGGCAGGGGCTTAGCGAGCAGTACTTC
V: TRBV11-2; J: TRBJ2-5; size: -; D: -; CDR3: CASSLDSQGSGTQYF; DNA: TGTGCCAGCAGCTTAGACTCTCAAGGGTCCGGGACCCAGTACTTC
V: TRBV14; J: TRBJ2-7; size: few; D: TRBD1; CDR3: CASSIRQGLTDEQYF; DNA: TGTGCCAGCAGCATTCGACAGGGCCTGACGGACGAGCAGTACTTC
V: TRBV4-3; J: TRBJ2-6; size: -; D: -; CDR3: CASSQDTGSGANVLTF; DNA: TGCGCCAGCAGCCAAGATACAGGGTCTGGGGCCAACGTCCTGACTTTC
V: TRBV9; J: TRBJ2-2; size: medium-sized; D: TRBD2; CDR3: CASSVGAGVYTGELFF; DNA: TGTGCCAGCAGCGTAGGAGCGGGAGTTTACACCGGGGAGCTGTTTTTT
V: TRBV5-6; J: TRBJ2-3; size: -; D: -; CDR3: CASRGGPDWDTQYF; DNA: TGTGCCAGCAGGGGTGGGCCCGACTGGGATACGCAGTATTTT
V: TRBV27; J: TRBJ2-2; size: -; D: TRBD1; CDR3: CASTQLGQTNTGELFF; DNA: TGTGCCAGCACCCAACTGGGACAGACTAACACCGGGGAGCTGTTTTTT
V: TRBV4-1; J: TRBJ2-7; size: -; D: TRBD2; CDR3: CASSQDSVSGRPLGSYEQYF; DNA: TGCGCCAGCAGCCAAGATTCAGTTAGCGGGAGGCCCCTAGGATCCTACGAGCAGTACTTC
V: TRBV4-1; J: TRBJ1-3; size: -; D: TRBD1; CDR3: CASSQEGQGRNTIYF; DNA: TGCGCCAGCAGCCAGGAGGGACAGGGGAGAAACACCATATATTTT
V: TRBV5-1; J: TRBJ2-7; size: once; D: -; CDR3: CASSLVGSSYEQYF; DNA: TGCGCCAGCAGCTTGGTCGGCAGCTCCTACGAGCAGTACTTC
V: TRBV12-5; J: TRBJ2-1; size: -; D: -; CDR3: CASSPSSYNEQFF; DNA: TGTGCTAGTTCTCCTTCCTCCTACAATGAGCAGTTCTTC
V: TRBV4-3; J: TRBJ2-7; size: -; D: -; CDR3: CASSPGAGYTYEQYF; DNA: TGCGCCAGCAGCCCCGGGGCAGGGTACACCTACGAGCAGTACTTC
V: TRBV13; J: TRBJ2-7; size: -; D: -; CDR3: CASSLGDRRGKYEQYF; DNA: TGTGCCAGCAGCTTAGGCGATAGGAGGGGGAAGTACGAGCAGTACTTC
V: TRBV25-1; J: TRBJ1-2; size: -; D: -; CDR3: CASSLTNYGYTF; DNA: TGTGCCAGCAGTTTGACTAACTATGGCTACACCTTC
V: TRBV18; J: TRBJ2-1; size: -; D: TRBD2; CDR3: CASSLAGDNEQFF; DNA: TGTGCCAGCTCACTAGCGGGAGACAATGAGCAGTTCTTC
V: TRBV29-1; J: TRBJ2-1; size: -; D: TRBD2; CDR3: CSVGRAGGYNEQFF; DNA: TGCAGCGTGGGGCGAGCGGGAGGCTACAATGAGCAGTTCTTC
V: TRBV10-3; J: TRBJ2-6; size: once; D: TRBD1; CDR3: CAIRDRGRTGANVLTF; DNA: TGTGCCATCCGGGACAGGGGGCGGACTGGGGCCAACGTCCTGACTTTC
V: TRBV4-2; J: TRBJ2-7; size: -; D: TRBD2; CDR3: CASSQGASGEDSISYEQYF; DNA: TGTGCCAGCAGCCAAGGGGCGAGCGGGGAGGACTCCATCTCCTACGAGCAGTACTTC
V: TRBV11-2; J: TRBJ2-7; size: -; D: TRBD2; CDR3: CASSLTSGSEQYF; DNA: TGTGCCAGCAGCTTGACTAGCGGGAGCGAGCAGTACTTC
V: TRBV29-1; J: TRBJ2-2; size: -; D: -; CDR3: CSAGWRADTGELFF; DNA: TGCAGCGCCGGGTGGAGGGCGGACACCGGGGAGCTGTTTTTT
V: TRBV25-1; J: TRBJ1-1; size: -; D: -; CDR3: CASSIWTEAFF; DNA: TGTGCCAGCAGTATTTGGACTGAAGCTTTCTTT
V: TRBV18; J: TRBJ1-5; size: few; D: -; CDR3: CASSREDQPQHF; DNA: TGTGCCAGCTCGCGGGAGGATCAGCCCCAGCATTTT
V: TRBV5-1; J: TRBJ2-7; size: -; D: -; CDR3: CASSPRWGTYEQYF; DNA: TGCGCCAGCAGCCCTCGGTGGGGAACCTACGAGCAGTACTTC
V: TRBV19; J: TRBJ2-1; size: -; D: -; CDR3: CASSIDPGGMGFF; DNA: TGTGCCAGTAGTATAGATCCGGGCGGGATGGGGTTCTTC
V: TRBV10-3; J: TRBJ2-2; size: -; D: TRBD2; CDR3: CAISGLADGTGELFF; DNA: TGTGCCATCTCCGGACTAGCAGACGGCACCGGGGAGCTGTTTTTT
V: TRBV9; J: TRBJ2-1; size: -; D: -; CDR3: CASSVEAGRSYNEQFF; DNA: TGTGCCAGCAGCGTAGAAGCAGGGAGGTCCTACAATGAGCAGTTCTTC
V: TRBV6-1; J: TRBJ2-3; size: -; D: -; CDR3: CASSESRTSSTDTQYF; DNA: TGTGCCAGCAGTGAAAGCCGAACTTCTAGCACAGATACGCAGTATTTT
V: TRBV30; J: TRBJ1-1; size: few; D: -; CDR3: CAWTRRQNVNTEAFF; DNA: TGTGCCTGGACACGGAGGCAGAACGTGAACACTGAAGCTTTCTTT
V: TRBV9; J: TRBJ1-1; size: -; D: TRBD1; CDR3: CASSVGGGPTNQAFF; DNA: TGTGCCAGCAGCGTCGGAGGGGGCCCAACTAATCAAGCTTTCTTT
V: TRBV6-1; J: TRBJ1-1; size: few; D: TRBD1; CDR3: CASSVTAGGRTEAFF; DNA: TGTGCCAGCAGTGTAACGGCAGGGGGCCGAACTGAAGCTTTCTTT
V: TRBV4-1; J: TRBJ1-4; size: -; D: -; CDR3: CASSQSNVYEKLFF; DNA: TGCGCCAGCAGCCAGTCCAACGTATATGAAAAACTGTTTTTT
V: TRBV6-1; J: TRBJ1-1; size: -; D: -; CDR3: CASSFGMNTEAFF; DNA: TGTGCCAGCAGTTTCGGAATGAACACTGAAGCTTTCTTT
V: TRBV2; J: TRBJ2-7; size: -; D: -; CDR3: CASSVGERTYEQYF; DNA: TGTGCCAGCAGTGTGGGAGAGAGGACCTACGAGCAGTACTTC